This T cell receptor beta chain was recorded in a study of Ad26.COV2.S vaccination and SARS-CoV-2 variants. Overall study findings and caveats: Non-spike TCR breadth was similar in vaccine and placebo recipients. Ad26.COV2.S recipients had broader spike-specific TCRs (P = 0.0014). Using TCR breadth and depth analyses may have led to underestimated total T cell responses.

TCRdb keeps only in-frame clones here, not all; method: immunoSEQ multiplex PCR. The data contain under 95,000 clones, roughly 84% of them singletons. About this clone itself: Its matching antigen is unknown.

The TCR comes from a human donor who had recovered from COVID-19. The sequences come from peripheral blood, collected after recovery from COVID-19.

CDR3 sequence: CASGGRNDAGELFF. DNA of the CDR3: TGCGCCAGCGGGGGCAGGAACGACGCCGGGGAGCTGTTTTTT. The chain combines TRBV5-1 with TRBJ2-2; TRBD1 might be the D (6 bases). Germline CDR1 is SGHRS and CDR2 is YFSETQ. Trimming shortened V by 7 bases and J by 6 bases, and 16 bases separated the two germline ends. The CDR3 runs 14 residues.